The 2 T cell receptor beta chains below were found in one sample sequenced in a study of blood T cell repertoires in COVID-19. The repertoire was sequenced with immunoSEQ multiplex PCR; TCRdb's copy has only in-frame clones and lacks some. Seen here are under 350,000 clones, approximately 88% observed once, and the top ten hold 2% to 2.5%. Sequences were obtained from peripheral blood. The receptor source for this set is a man in his forties or fifties with acute or convalescent COVID-19.

V gene TRBV15 combines with J gene TRBJ2-3, with TRBD2 matching 8 bases. Looked up from germline, CDR1 is LNHNV and CDR2 is YYDKDF (reference sequence). This CDR3 has 15 amino acids. V lost 1 base, J lost 1 base, and 1 base stayed unmatched. The CDR3 DNA reads TGTGCCACCAGCAGAGTTAGCGGGGGCACAGATACGCAGTATTTT. It codes for CATSRVSGGTDTQYF. Filled out from reference TRBV15 and TRBJ2-3, the complete variable domain reads DAMVIQNPRYQVTQFGKPVTLSCSQTLNHNVMYWYQQKSSQAPKLLFHYYDKDFNNEADTPDNFQSRRPNTSFCFLDIRSPGLGDTAMYLCATSRVSGGTDTQYFGPGTRLTVL.

The CDR3 coding sequence is TGCGCCAGCAGCCAAGGACACTTTAATTCACCCCTCCACTTT. Amino acid sequence: CASSQGHFNSPLHF. The chain joins TRBV4-1 to TRBJ1-6; D remains unclear. The V gene's germline CDR1 is MGHRA and CDR2 YSYEKL. There are 14 residues in the CDR3. With 1 base removed from V and 6 bases from J, the gap between germline ends came to 7 bases.